The rows below give T cell receptor beta chains drawn from one sample of a study of T-cell reconstitution after alpha-beta-depleted transplantation in children. TCRdb redid the calling of the PCR reads with MiXCR, one entry per CDR3 protein. The table records hundreds of thousands of distinct CDR3 sequences, approximately 12% of them present only once. The sequences come from PBMCs, mostly from graft donor cells, collected 360 days after TCRalphabeta/CD19-depleted stem cell transplant. The receptors originated from a male patient between 5 and 17 years old who had a stem cell transplant for acute myeloid leukemia, so the T cells may come from the graft donor. CDR3s include the opening cysteine and the closing phenylalanine or tryptophan. A D gene is named only where the DNA matches it firmly. Clone size appears in some rows only: once, few, many, or a class for an expanded clone.

v_gene	abundance	j_gene	d_gene	CDR3aa	CDR3nt
TRBV7-6	.	TRBJ2-7	.	CASSLTREPYYEQYF	TGTGCCAGCAGCTTAACCAGGGAACCCTACTACGAGCAGTACTTC
TRBV20-1	.	TRBJ2-7	TRBD1	CSADGQGSYEQYF	TGCAGTGCTGACGGACAGGGAAGCTACGAGCAGTACTTC
TRBV4-3	many	TRBJ2-3	.	CASSQAGTWPDTQYF	TGCGCCAGCAGCCAAGCAGGGACGTGGCCAGATACGCAGTATTTT
TRBV12-5	few	TRBJ2-5	TRBD2	CASGFGGETQYF	TGTGCTAGTGGTTTCGGGGGGGAGACCCAGTACTTC
TRBV10-3	few	TRBJ2-7	TRBD1	CAIRPDRSPSSYEQYF	TGTGCCATCAGGCCGGACAGGAGCCCGAGCTCCTACGAGCAGTACTTC
TRBV9	.	TRBJ2-7	TRBD2	CASSSQAGTSGLMYEQYF	TGTGCCAGCAGCTCGCAAGCCGGGACTAGCGGGCTCATGTACGAGCAGTACTTC
TRBV7-2	medium-sized	TRBJ2-7	TRBD2	CASSADSGGVSYEQYF	TGTGCCAGCAGCGCCGATAGCGGGGGGGTTTCCTACGAGCAGTACTTC
TRBV30	few	TRBJ1-1	.	CAWSVRDAAFF	TGTGCCTGGAGTGTAAGAGACGCAGCTTTCTTT
TRBV10-3	few	TRBJ2-1	.	CAIRTDNEQFF	TGTGCCATCAGGACAGACAATGAGCAGTTCTTC
TRBV7-2	many	TRBJ2-5	.	CASSPGQFRTQYF	TGTGCCAGCAGCCCGGGCCAATTTAGGACCCAGTACTTC
TRBV7-8	few	TRBJ2-1	.	CASSLALASSYNEQFF	TGTGCCAGCAGCTTAGCATTAGCGAGCTCCTACAATGAGCAGTTCTTC
TRBV5-1	many	TRBJ2-3	.	CASSLNTGATDTQYF	TGCGCCAGCAGCTTGAATACAGGAGCCACAGATACGCAGTATTTT
TRBV29-1	few	TRBJ2-1	TRBD2	CSVAAGLAVGYNEQFF	TGCAGCGTAGCCGCGGGACTAGCGGTTGGGTACAATGAGCAGTTCTTC
TRBV6-1	many	TRBJ2-5	.	CASSITPVQETQYF	TGTGCCAGCAGTATCACCCCAGTCCAAGAGACCCAGTACTTC
TRBV7-2	many	TRBJ2-7	TRBD2	CASSPRRLAGVWEQYF	TGTGCCAGCAGCCCCCGAAGACTAGCGGGCGTTTGGGAGCAGTACTTC
TRBV7-9	many	TRBJ2-2	.	CASSSDSNTGELFF	TGTGCCAGCAGCTCCGACAGTAACACCGGGGAGCTGTTTTTT
TRBV29-1	few	TRBJ2-4	.	CSVLLGVLAKNIQYF	TGCAGCGTCCTCTTGGGGGTCCTAGCCAAAAACATTCAGTACTTC
TRBV29-1	.	TRBJ2-1	TRBD2	CSAEDSGRTYNEQFF	TGCAGCGCGGAGGATAGCGGGAGGACCTACAATGAGCAGTTCTTC
TRBV27	few	TRBJ1-1	TRBD1	CASSLDPQGLGTEAFF	TGTGCCAGCAGTTTAGACCCACAGGGGCTAGGCACTGAAGCTTTCTTT
TRBV20-1	many	TRBJ2-3	TRBD2	CSASWGLAGSGPDTQYF	TGCAGTGCTAGTTGGGGACTAGCGGGAAGTGGTCCAGATACGCAGTATTTT
TRBV28	.	TRBJ2-3	TRBD1	CASSLAGQGNTDTQYF	TGTGCCAGCAGTTTAGCAGGACAGGGGAACACAGATACGCAGTATTTT
TRBV5-1	few	TRBJ2-1	TRBD2	CASSLVPSGNEQFF	TGCGCCAGCAGCTTGGTGCCTAGCGGAAATGAGCAGTTCTTC
TRBV5-4	few	TRBJ2-3	TRBD1	CASSLNRGGSTDTQYF	TGTGCCAGCAGCTTAAACAGGGGTGGAAGCACAGATACGCAGTATTTT
TRBV28	many	TRBJ2-7	TRBD2	CASSGLVAYEQYF	TGTGCCAGCTCGGGACTAGTAGCCTACGAGCAGTACTTC
TRBV30	.	TRBJ2-1	.	CACIPLSEQFF	TGTGCCTGCATTCCCCTTTCTGAGCAGTTCTTC
TRBV12-3/TRBV12-4	many	TRBJ1-2	TRBD1	CASRVTGQPYGYTF	TGTGCCAGCAGAGTGACGGGACAGCCCTATGGCTACACCTTC
TRBV6-1	.	TRBJ1-4	.	CASSVTTVATNEKLFF	TGTGCCAGCAGTGTAACGACCGTTGCAACTAATGAAAAACTGTTTTTT
TRBV20-1	few	TRBJ2-1	.	CSATLISEQFF	TGCAGTGCCACCCTGATCAGTGAGCAGTTCTTC
TRBV29-1	many	TRBJ2-7	.	CSVGPSDEQYF	TGCAGCGTTGGGCCCTCTGACGAGCAGTACTTC
TRBV20-1	few	TRBJ2-2	TRBD2	CSARLGGVSNTGELFF	TGCAGTGCTAGATTGGGGGGGGTTTCGAACACCGGGGAGCTGTTTTTT
TRBV5-1	.	TRBJ2-7	.	CASSSTEPRYEQYF	TGCGCCAGCAGCTCAACAGAGCCCCGCTACGAGCAGTACTTC
TRBV7-3	few	TRBJ1-1	.	CASSFSTNTEAFF	TGTGCCAGCAGCTTCTCCACGAACACTGAAGCTTTCTTT
TRBV4-2	few	TRBJ1-1	TRBD1	CASSQSNRGAGTEAFF	TGTGCCAGCAGCCAGTCCAACAGGGGGGCTGGTACTGAAGCTTTCTTT
TRBV5-1	many	TRBJ2-3	TRBD2	CASSSGTSGPLGTQYF	TGCGCCAGCAGCTCCGGGACTAGCGGGCCTCTCGGTACGCAGTATTTT
TRBV19	few	TRBJ1-5	.	CASSIGMKAGNQPQHF	TGTGCCAGTAGTATAGGAATGAAAGCAGGCAATCAGCCCCAGCATTTT
TRBV12-3/TRBV12-4	many	TRBJ2-7	TRBD1	CASSLGDRGHEQYF	TGTGCCAGCAGTTTAGGGGACAGGGGCCACGAGCAGTACTTC
TRBV3-1	.	TRBJ1-2	TRBD1	CASSLDRERAYGYTF	TGTGCCAGCAGCCTCGACAGGGAGAGGGCATATGGCTACACCTTC
TRBV30	few	TRBJ2-1	TRBD2	CAGLATYNEQFF	TGTGCCGGACTAGCGACCTACAATGAGCAGTTCTTC
TRBV15	.	TRBJ2-5	TRBD2	CATSGDPGLHQETQYF	TGTGCCACCAGCGGGGATCCGGGACTACACCAAGAGACCCAGTACTTC
TRBV28	few	TRBJ2-1	TRBD2	CASCDWSGKGYNEQFF	TGTGCCAGCTGTGATTGGAGCGGGAAGGGTTATAATGAGCAGTTCTTC
TRBV5-1	many	TRBJ2-1	.	CASSLQRSYNEQFF	TGCGCCAGCAGCTTACAACGCTCCTACAATGAGCAGTTCTTC
TRBV4-3	few	TRBJ2-7	TRBD2	CASSPGTSEGYEQYF	TGCGCCAGCAGCCCCGGGACTAGCGAGGGCTACGAGCAGTACTTC
TRBV28	.	TRBJ1-1	.	CASLEVTEAFF	TGTGCCAGCCTAGAGGTCACTGAAGCTTTCTTT
TRBV6-6	.	TRBJ2-5	.	CASRPLDQETQYF	TGTGCCAGCAGGCCGCTGGATCAAGAGACCCAGTACTTC
TRBV5-1	few	TRBJ2-7	.	CASSPGDGHYEQYF	TGCGCCAGCAGCCCGGGGGACGGCCACTACGAGCAGTACTTC
TRBV14	few	TRBJ1-2	.	CASSSPTGNYGYTF	TGTGCCAGCAGCTCTCCGACAGGCAACTATGGCTACACCTTC
TRBV7-9	few	TRBJ2-7	.	CASSATTPERNYEQYF	TGTGCCAGCAGCGCCACTACTCCGGAGAGAAACTACGAGCAGTACTTC
TRBV12-3/TRBV12-4	many	TRBJ2-7	TRBD1	CASSLAWRQGENEQYF	TGTGCCAGCAGTTTAGCGTGGAGACAGGGGGAGAACGAGCAGTACTTC
TRBV24-1	.	TRBJ2-7	.	CATSDQPGPGIYEQYF	TGTGCCACCAGTGACCAACCGGGACCCGGGATCTACGAGCAGTACTTC
TRBV28	few	TRBJ2-7	.	CASSLFPGYTYEQYF	TGTGCCAGCAGTTTATTTCCAGGGTACACCTACGAGCAGTACTTC
TRBV11-3	many	TRBJ2-1	TRBD2	CASSPRGASGKNEQFF	TGTGCCAGCAGCCCTAGGGGGGCTAGCGGGAAGAATGAGCAGTTCTTC
TRBV5-1	few	TRBJ2-7	TRBD2	CASSLAVAGGPEQYF	TGCGCCAGCAGCTTGGCCGTAGCGGGAGGGCCGGAGCAGTACTTC
TRBV9	.	TRBJ2-7	TRBD2	CASSFGTSGISTEQYF	TGTGCCAGCAGCTTTGGGACTAGCGGAATTTCTACGGAGCAGTACTTC